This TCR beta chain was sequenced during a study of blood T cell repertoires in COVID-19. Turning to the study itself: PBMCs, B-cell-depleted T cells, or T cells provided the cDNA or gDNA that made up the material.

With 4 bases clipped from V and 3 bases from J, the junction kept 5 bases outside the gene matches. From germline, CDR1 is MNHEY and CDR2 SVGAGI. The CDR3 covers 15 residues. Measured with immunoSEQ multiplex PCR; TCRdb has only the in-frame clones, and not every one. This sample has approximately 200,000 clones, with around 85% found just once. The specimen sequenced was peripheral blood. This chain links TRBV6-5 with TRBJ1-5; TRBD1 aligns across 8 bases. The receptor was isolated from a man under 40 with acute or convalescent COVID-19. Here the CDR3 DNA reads TGTGCCAGCAGTTCCCGACAGGGGAACAATCAGCCCCAGCATTTT. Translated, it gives CASSSRQGNNQPQHF.